The present entry profiles one TCR beta chain with its context. The CDR3 extends over 17 amino acids. V lost 5 bases and J lost 0; bases outside the gene matches: 6. CDR1 and CDR2 from the germline V gene are MDHEN and SYDVKM. This sample is part of a study of blood T cell repertoires in COVID-19. Looking at the study overall: Samples of COVID-19 (acute and convalescent) were obtained from the United States, Italy and Spain. T cells, B-cell-depleted T cells, or PBMCs provided the cDNA or gDNA that served as material.

How the authors handled the data: Amplification from reference gene primers served as the basis for estimated nucleated cell counts. Repertoires were generated with immunoSEQ multiplex PCR, while TCRdb's copy carries only in-frame clones and drops some. For V, J and clone size, that table is used; D and trimming come from the DNA. The table has about 120,000 clones, roughly 77% seen once. The specimen was peripheral blood. The receptor was derived from a man between 60 and 75 years old with active or convalescent COVID-19. The chain links TRBV28 to TRBJ1-3; 11 bases line up with TRBD1. For the CDR3, the DNA is TGTGCCAGCAGTCAGGGGACAGGGGGGAGCTCTGGAAACACCATATATTTT. This gives the protein CASSQGTGGSSGNTIYF.